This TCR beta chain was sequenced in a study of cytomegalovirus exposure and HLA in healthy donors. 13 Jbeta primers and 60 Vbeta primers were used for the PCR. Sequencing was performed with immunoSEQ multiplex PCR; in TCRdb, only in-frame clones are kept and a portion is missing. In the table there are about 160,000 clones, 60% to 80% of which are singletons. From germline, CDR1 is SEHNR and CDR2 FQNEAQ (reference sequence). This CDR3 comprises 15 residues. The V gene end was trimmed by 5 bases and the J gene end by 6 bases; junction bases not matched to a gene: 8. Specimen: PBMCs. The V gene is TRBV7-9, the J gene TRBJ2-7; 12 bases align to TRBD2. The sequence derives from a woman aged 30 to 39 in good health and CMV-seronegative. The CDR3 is CASSAGGLAGREQYF. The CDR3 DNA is TGTGCCAGCAGCGCCGGGGGACTAGCGGGTCGCGAGCAGTACTTC.